Following are 18 T cell receptor beta chains from one sample sequenced in a study of blood T cells in healthy people across ages. Primed by a sample-barcoded 5' primer and a J-beta primer mix, a second PCR proceeded for about 6 to 12 cycles. TCRdb passed the 5' RACE reads through MiXCR, listing each CDR3 protein once. The sample comprises over 1,300,000 distinct CDR3 sequences, 45% to 70% of which are singletons, and 5.5% to 8% rests with the top ten. Material: blood. These receptors all come from a man aged 18 to 30 in good health.

This chain connects TRBV7-9 to TRBJ2-1, with TRBD1 matching 9 bases. The CDR3 extends over 16 amino acids. The germline CDR1 and CDR2 sequences are SEHNR and FQNEAQ (reference sequence). The J segment lost 2 bases and the V segment lost 5 bases, leaving 7 bases of the junction unmatched. The CDR3 bases are TGTGCCAGCAGCAGACCCGGGACAGGGCCCTACAATGAGCAGTTCTTC. Protein product: CASSRPGTGPYNEQFF. Based on the CDR3 plus reference TRBV7-9 and TRBJ2-1, the full variable domain is DTGVSQNPRHKITKRGQNVTFRCDPISEHNRLYWYRQTLGQGPEFLTYFQNEAQLEKSRLLSDRFSAERPKGSFSTLEIQRTEQGDSAMYLCASSRPGTGPYNEQFFGPGTRLTVL.

The V and J genes are TRBV4-1 and TRBJ2-7; D is possibly TRBD2 (5 bases). CDR3 size: 16 residues. With 0 bases removed from V and 0 bases from J, the gap between germline ends came to 12 bases. Germline CDR1 is MGHRA and CDR2 is YSYEKL. CDR3 sequence reads: CASSQEGEGRSYEQYF. CDR3 nucleotides: TGCGCCAGCAGCCAAGAGGGAGAAGGCCGCTCCTACGAGCAGTACTTC.

This clonotype was counted ten times or more. The gene calls are TRBV20-1 and TRBJ2-1; D gene ambiguous. Per germline, CDR1 DFQATT and CDR2 SNEGSKA (reference sequence). V lost 3 bases and J lost 3, with 15 bases in between. The CDR3 runs 15 residues. CDR3 in amino acids: CSASSSAGGYNEQFF. Written as DNA, the CDR3 is TGCAGTGCTAGTTCGTCTGCCGGTGGCTACAATGAGCAGTTCTTC.

In this sample, this clonotype turned up a few times. The V gene is TRBV27, the J gene TRBJ2-5; 11 bases are shared with TRBD2. CDR1 is MNHEY and CDR2 is SMNVEV in the germline V gene (reference sequence). CDR3 length: 16 amino acids. Losses at the gene ends were 3 bases for V and 2 bases for J; bases not matched to a gene: 5. CDR3 in DNA: TGTGCCAGCAGTTTCCTAGGGACTAGCGGTCAAGAGACCCAGTACTTC. It specifies CASSFLGTSGQETQYF.

The chain links TRBV5-6 to TRBJ2-7, with D perhaps given as TRBD1 or TRBD2 (6 bases each). The germline V and J ends were trimmed by 4 bases and 4 bases, with 27 bases remaining between them. The germline gives CDR1 SGHDT, CDR2 YYEEEE. This CDR3 comprises 18 residues. The chain's CDR3 is CASSRGLQGVQTRYEQYF. The CDR3, as DNA: TGTGCCAGCAGCCGAGGACTACAGGGAGTCCAAACCCGGTACGAGCAGTACTTC.

This chain joins TRBV5-1 and TRBJ2-7; a possible D gene is TRBD2 (6 bases). CDR3 size: 17 residues. V was cut by 0 bases and J by 3 bases, with 19 bases left in between. The germline CDR1 and CDR2 sequences are SGHRS and YFSETQ. The CDR3 DNA follows: TGCGCCAGCAGCTTGGATCCGGGACTCCTAACAGGCTACGAGCAGTACTTC. Encoded protein: CASSLDPGLLTGYEQYF.

This clonotype was detected a few times. V and J are TRBV7-9 and TRBJ2-7, with 7 bases that match TRBD1. There are 14 residues in the CDR3. J lost 6 bases, V lost 4 bases, and 9 bases had no gene match. Germline V gene lookup returns CDR1 SEHNR and CDR2 FQNEAQ (reference sequence). The CDR3 region has the DNA TGTGCCAGCAGCTCAACTGGACAGGCGGGCGAGCAGTACTTC. It yields the protein CASSSTGQAGEQYF.

The chain has TRBV5-1 and TRBJ2-5, with D uncertain. Germline V gene lookup returns CDR1 SGHRS and CDR2 YFSETQ. Trimming left V 0 bases short and J 11 bases short, with 17 bases between. CDR3 length: 14 residues. The CDR3, as DNA: TGCGCCAGCAGCTTGGTTAGAGGAGACAATGAGCAGTACTTC. Translated: CASSLVRGDNEQYF.

This clonotype is a singleton in its sample. This rearrangement joins TRBV12-3 or TRBV12-4 to TRBJ2-1; the match to TRBD2 covers 8 bases. J was trimmed by 8 bases and V by 5 bases; bases with no gene match: 11. The CDR3 runs 15 residues. This CDR3 reads CASSRDGRVKDEQFF. The DNA for the CDR3 is TGTGCCAGCAGTCGTGACGGGAGGGTTAAGGATGAGCAGTTCTTC.

V gene TRBV12-3 or TRBV12-4 combines with J gene TRBJ2-3; 7 bases match TRBD2. The V and J ends lost 8 bases and 3 bases, in that order; junction bases with no gene match: 8. The CDR3 spans 14 residues. DNA for the CDR3: TGTGCCAGCTGGCCTAGCGGCGAGACAGATACGCAGTATTTT. Its translation is CASWPSGETDTQYF.

The chain combines TRBV27 with TRBJ1-2; D is unclear. V lost 6 bases and J lost 4, with 18 bases in between. The CDR3 totals 15 residues. Germline assignment: CDR1 MNHEY and CDR2 SMNVEV (reference sequence). The CDR3 sequence: CASSRQNIGFYGYTF. The CDR3 region has the DNA TGTGCCAGCAGCAGGCAAAATATAGGGTTCTATGGCTACACCTTC.

The J gene is TRBJ2-4, the V gene TRBV5-1; TRBD2 agrees at 7 bases. The J call may not be correct, given that the DNA end is closer to TRBJ2-7. Germline V gene lookup returns CDR1 SGHRS and CDR2 YFSETQ. This CDR3 comprises 15 residues. CDR3 sequence (DNA): TGCGCCAGCAGCTTGGGTGCGGGGGAGGCCTACGAGCAGTACTTC. Its translation: CASSLGAGEAYEQYF.

The chain employs TRBV11-2 and TRBJ2-1, with TRBD2 identical over 13 bases. The CDR3 loop spans 21 amino acids. Trimming at V came to 1 base and at J to 0 bases, leaving 12 bases not matched to a gene. CDR1 and CDR2 from the germline V gene are SGHAT and FQNNGV. The CDR3 DNA sequence: TGTGCCAGCAGCTTAGTGGTCCCGGGACTAGCGGGGCAAAGCTCCTACAATGAGCAGTTCTTC. Translation gives CASSLVVPGLAGQSSYNEQFF.

The chain uses TRBV5-1 and TRBJ2-7, with 7 bases lining up with TRBD1. This CDR3 spans 14 amino acids. Unmatched junction bases numbered 9, after V lost 6 bases and J lost 3 bases. Germline V gives CDR1 SGHRS, CDR2 YFSETQ. The CDR3 is CASNTVTGIYEQYF. The CDR3 nucleotides are TGCGCCAGCAACACCGTGACAGGGATCTACGAGCAGTACTTC. Complete variable domain (other parts from reference TRBV5-1 and TRBJ2-7): KAGVTQTPRYLIKTRGQQVTLSCSPISGHRSVSWYQQTPGQGLQFLFEYFSETQRNKGNFPGRFSGRQFSNSRSEMNVSTLELGDSALYLCASNTVTGIYEQYFGPGTRLTVT.

The rearrangement uses TRBV9 and TRBJ1-2; TRBD1 matches 7 bases. CDR3 length: 13 amino acids. The V and J ends lost 3 bases and 8 bases, in that order; junction bases with no gene match: 7. In germline, CDR1 is SGDLS, CDR2 YYNGEE. Written as DNA, the CDR3 is TGTGCCAGCAGCGGAGGACAGGACAACGGCTACACCTTC. Amino acids: CASSGGQDNGYTF.

The genes are TRBV29-1 and TRBJ2-1; D unclear. CDR1 is SQVTM, CDR2 ANQGSEA, per germline. CDR3 size: 12 residues. Trimming shortened V by 8 bases and J by 3 bases, and 11 bases separated the two germline ends. The DNA of the CDR3 is TGCAGCCACCGAGTGATCTACAATGAGCAGTTCTTC. This translates into CSHRVIYNEQFF.

This sequence joins TRBV20-1 and TRBJ1-6, with 7 bases matching TRBD1. The CDR3 is made up of 18 amino acids. CDR1 is DFQATT, CDR2 SNEGSKA, per germline (reference sequence). The ends lost 0 bases at V and 0 bases at J; junction bases unmatched: 8. The CDR3, as DNA: TGCAGTGCTAGAGATCGGGACAGAATAAGCTCCTATAATTCACCCCTCCACTTT. This sequence encodes CSARDRDRISSYNSPLHF.

The V gene is TRBV2, the J gene TRBJ2-4, with 8 bases aligning to TRBD1. Trimming removed 5 bases from V and 0 bases from J; junction bases left unmatched: 6. This CDR3 comprises 16 residues. CDR1 SNHLY and CDR2 FYNNEI come from the germline V gene. This CDR3 reads CASSPTGGVAKNIQYF. In DNA, the CDR3 is TGTGCCAGCAGTCCCACAGGGGGTGTAGCCAAAAACATTCAGTACTTC.